Listed below are T cell receptor beta chains from one sample, sequenced in a study of cytomegalovirus exposure and HLA in healthy donors. Clones were read by immunoSEQ multiplex PCR, and TCRdb kept only the in-frame ones, dropping some. The data hold approximately 140,000 clones, with more than 70% observed a single time. Sequencing was carried out using PBMCs. The receptors were sampled from a man in his forties in good health and CMV-seronegative. The CDR3 runs from the conserved cysteine through the conserved F or W. D genes are given only for firm matches. Size is omitted from some rows. Given values are once, few, many or a class for expanded clones.

cdr3_nt	cdr3_aa	clone_size	d_call	v_call	j_call
TGTGCCAGCGCGGACAGTGAAGCGCGAAAACTGTTTTTT	CASADSEARKLFF	-	-	TRBV7-9	TRBJ1-4
TGTTCCAGCAGCTTAGCGGCGGGAAGCTCCTACAATGAGCAGTTCTTC	CSSSLAAGSSYNEQFF	-	-	TRBV7-9	TRBJ2-1
TGTGCCAGCAGTCTCGAGACAGGGTCCCACTACGAGCAGTACTTC	CASSLETGSHYEQYF	-	TRBD1	TRBV27	TRBJ2-7
TGTGCCAGCAGCTTAGGGGACAGGAGAAATGAAAAACTGTTTTTT	CASSLGDRRNEKLFF	-	TRBD1	TRBV7-9	TRBJ1-4
TGTGCCAGCAGTGTCCTCGGCCAGGGGGTCACTGAAGCTTTCTTT	CASSVLGQGVTEAFF	-	TRBD1	TRBV25-1	TRBJ1-1
TGTGCCAGCAGCCAAGAAGGGGTCAGCAATCAGCCCCAGCATTTT	CASSQEGVSNQPQHF	-	-	TRBV4-2	TRBJ1-5
TGCGCCAGCAGCTGGGGACAGAACTCGGCCTACGAGCAGTACTTC	CASSWGQNSAYEQYF	-	TRBD1	TRBV5-1	TRBJ2-7
TGTGCCAGCAGCCCGGACAGGGCCTATGGCTACACCTTC	CASSPDRAYGYTF	-	TRBD1	TRBV11-2	TRBJ1-2
TGTGCCAGCACCCTCTATGCGGGGTCCCAAGAGACCCAGTACTTC	CASTLYAGSQETQYF	-	-	TRBV7-9	TRBJ2-5
TGTGCCAGCAGTAACAGGGGGCTAGAGTATGGCTACACCTTC	CASSNRGLEYGYTF	-	TRBD1	TRBV6-1	TRBJ1-2
TGCGCCAGCAGCCAAGAACGGAGGGGTGGGCAGCCCCAGCATTTT	CASSQERRGGQPQHF	few	-	TRBV4-1	TRBJ1-5
TGTGCCAGCAGTTTACCCGGGACAGGGGATAAGAATCAGCCCCAGCATTTT	CASSLPGTGDKNQPQHF	-	TRBD1	TRBV27	TRBJ1-5
TGTGCCAGCAGCTTAGGGACTCTTAGCACAGATACGCAGTATTTT	CASSLGTLSTDTQYF	once	-	TRBV7-2	TRBJ2-3
TGTGCCAGCAGTACCGGGTTCTCAATATCTGGGTCCACAGATACGCAGTATTTT	CASSTGFSISGSTDTQYF	-	-	TRBV28	TRBJ2-3
TGTGCCAGCAGCCCGACTAGCGGAGAACTAGCCAAAAACATTCAGTACTTC	CASSPTSGELAKNIQYF	few	TRBD2	TRBV7-8	TRBJ2-4
TGTGCCAGCAGCCGCGCGGGGTACACCGGGGAGCTGTTTTTT	CASSRAGYTGELFF	-	-	TRBV14	TRBJ2-2
TGTGCCAGCAGCCCGGGAGTGCGCCCGACTGAAGCTTTCTTT	CASSPGVRPTEAFF	-	-	TRBV7-2	TRBJ1-1
TGTGCCGGAGCGGACTCAGCAAAGAATTCACCCCTCCACTTT	CAGADSAKNSPLHF	-	-	TRBV19	TRBJ1-6
TGCGCCAGCAGCCTTATTGACAGAAACACTGAAGCTTTCTTT	CASSLIDRNTEAFF	few	-	TRBV5-1	TRBJ1-1
TGTGCCTGGAGCCCCGGGCAGGGTTCAGATACGCAGTATTTT	CAWSPGQGSDTQYF	-	-	TRBV30	TRBJ2-3
TGTGCCAGTAGTATAGTGAGGTTGAGAAATCAGCCCCAGCATTTT	CASSIVRLRNQPQHF	-	-	TRBV19	TRBJ1-5
TGTGCCAGCAGCCTACGCCGGGACAACTACGCCAACACCGGGGAGCTGTTTTTT	CASSLRRDNYANTGELFF	-	-	TRBV9	TRBJ2-2
TGTGCCAGCACCCGGGGGATAGGGATTCAGCCCCAGCATTTT	CASTRGIGIQPQHF	-	-	TRBV6-5	TRBJ1-5
TGTGCCAGCAGTTTAAAGGTGGGCTACAATCAGCCCCAGCATTTT	CASSLKVGYNQPQHF	-	-	TRBV27	TRBJ1-5
TGCGCCAGCAGCTCGGGTGGGGACAGGGAATATGGCTACACCTTC	CASSSGGDREYGYTF	-	TRBD1	TRBV5-1	TRBJ1-2
TGTGCCAGCAGCGCCGGACAGGGAGACACTGAAGCTTTCTTT	CASSAGQGDTEAFF	-	TRBD1	TRBV9	TRBJ1-1
TGTGCCAGCAGCCCTACAGAGAACACTGAAGCTTTCTTT	CASSPTENTEAFF	-	-	TRBV7-9	TRBJ1-1
TGTGCCAGCAGTTTAGCGGCCGTTAAAGAGACCCAGTACTTC	CASSLAAVKETQYF	few	-	TRBV6-1	TRBJ2-5
TGTGCCAGCAGCGGGATTCTGTCACGTTCTAGTGAAGCTTTCTTT	CASSGILSRSSEAFF	-	-	TRBV6-1	TRBJ1-1
TGTGCCATTACGGACAGGGGAAACACCATATATTTT	CAITDRGNTIYF	-	TRBD1	TRBV2	TRBJ1-3
TGTGCCAGCAGCCTTAGCGGGGCGGGAGATACGCAGTATTTT	CASSLSGAGDTQYF	-	TRBD2	TRBV2	TRBJ2-3
TGTGCCAGCAGCTTGGCAGGGGGTAATACTAACTATGGCTACACCTTC	CASSLAGGNTNYGYTF	-	TRBD1	TRBV5-4	TRBJ1-2
TGTGCCAGCAGCTATGACAGGAATAATTCACCCCTCCACTTT	CASSYDRNNSPLHF	-	-	TRBV6-5	TRBJ1-6
TGTGCCAGCAGCTTACAGGGTGGCACTGAAGCTTTCTTT	CASSLQGGTEAFF	few	-	TRBV9	TRBJ1-1
TGCGCCAGCAGCTTGAGGGCAGGGGCGTGGGATGAGCAGTTCTTC	CASSLRAGAWDEQFF	-	-	TRBV5-1	TRBJ2-1
TGTGCCAGCTCACCAACTAGGGAAACTGAAGCTTTCTTT	CASSPTRETEAFF	-	-	TRBV18	TRBJ1-1
TGTGCCAGCACTCGGACAGCACAAGCCTATGGCTACACCTTC	CASTRTAQAYGYTF	-	-	TRBV5-4	TRBJ1-2
TGTGCCAGCAGTGGGGACGGGACAGGGAGTGCGGCTAACTATGGCTACACCTTC	CASSGDGTGSAANYGYTF	-	TRBD1	TRBV13	TRBJ1-2
TGTGCTAGTGGTTTGGAAGGGGGCACTGAAGCTTTCTTT	CASGLEGGTEAFF	-	-	TRBV12-5	TRBJ1-1
TGTGCCAGCAGTTCTCTGGGAGGGCCGACGCCCTACGAGCAGTACTTC	CASSSLGGPTPYEQYF	-	TRBD2	TRBV28	TRBJ2-7
TGTGCCAGCATCTCAGGGGTTTACTATGGCTACCCCTTC	CASISGVYYGYPF	-	-	TRBV6-1	TRBJ1-2
TGTGCCAGCAGCTTACCGGGACTAGCGATAGATACGCAGTATTTT	CASSLPGLAIDTQYF	-	TRBD2	TRBV7-8	TRBJ2-3
TGTGCCAGCAGCTCCCGGGACAGGGGGGAGACCCAGTACTTC	CASSSRDRGETQYF	once	TRBD1	TRBV5-6	TRBJ2-5
TGCGCCAGCAGCTTGGGAGACAGGGGTTACGAGCAGTACTTC	CASSLGDRGYEQYF	-	TRBD1	TRBV5-1	TRBJ2-7
TGTGCCAGCAGCTCTGGACTTATGAGCAATCAGCCCCAGCATTTT	CASSSGLMSNQPQHF	-	-	TRBV5-5	TRBJ1-5